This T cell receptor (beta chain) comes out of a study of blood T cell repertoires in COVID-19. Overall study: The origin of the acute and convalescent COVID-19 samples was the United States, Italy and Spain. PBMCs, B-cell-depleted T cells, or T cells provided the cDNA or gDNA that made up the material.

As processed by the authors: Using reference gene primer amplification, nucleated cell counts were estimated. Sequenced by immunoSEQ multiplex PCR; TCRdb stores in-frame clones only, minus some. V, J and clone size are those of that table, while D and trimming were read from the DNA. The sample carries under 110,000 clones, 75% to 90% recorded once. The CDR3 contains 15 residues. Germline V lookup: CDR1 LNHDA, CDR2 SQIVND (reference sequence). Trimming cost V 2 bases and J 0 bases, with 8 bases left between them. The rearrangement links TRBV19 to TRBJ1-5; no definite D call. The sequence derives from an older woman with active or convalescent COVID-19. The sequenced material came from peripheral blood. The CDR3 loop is CASSIFSASNQPQHF. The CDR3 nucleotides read TGTGCCAGTAGTATATTCAGTGCTAGCAATCAGCCCCAGCATTTT.